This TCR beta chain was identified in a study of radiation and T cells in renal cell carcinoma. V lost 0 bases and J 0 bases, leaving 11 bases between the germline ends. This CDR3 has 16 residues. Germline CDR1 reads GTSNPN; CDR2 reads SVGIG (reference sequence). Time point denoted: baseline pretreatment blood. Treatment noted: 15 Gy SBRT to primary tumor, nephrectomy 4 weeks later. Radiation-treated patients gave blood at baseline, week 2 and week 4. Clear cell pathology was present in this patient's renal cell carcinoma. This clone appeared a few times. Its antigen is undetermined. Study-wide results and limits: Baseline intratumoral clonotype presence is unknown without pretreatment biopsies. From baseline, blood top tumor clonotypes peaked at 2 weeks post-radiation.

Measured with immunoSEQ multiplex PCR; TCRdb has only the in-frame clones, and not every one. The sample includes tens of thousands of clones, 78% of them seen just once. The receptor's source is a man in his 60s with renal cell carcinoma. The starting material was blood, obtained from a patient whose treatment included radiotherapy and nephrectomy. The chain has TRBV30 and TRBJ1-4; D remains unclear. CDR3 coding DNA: TGTGCCTGGAGTGTCGAACTTGGGTCAACTAATGAAAAACTGTTTTTT. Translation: CAWSVELGSTNEKLFF. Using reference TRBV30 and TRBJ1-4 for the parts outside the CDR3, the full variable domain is SQTIHQWPATLVQPVGSPLSLECTVEGTSNPNLYWYRQAAGRGLQLLFYSVGIGQISSEVPQNLSASRPQDRQFILSSKKLLLSDSGFYLCAWSVELGSTNEKLFFGSGTQLSVL.